This passage covers 8 T cell receptor beta chains from one sample sequenced in a study of blood T cell repertoires in COVID-19. TCRdb's copy holds only in-frame clones and misses some; the assay was immunoSEQ multiplex PCR. The top ten clones hold less than 0.7% of a sample with about 190,000 clones, 85% to 90% of them seen once. Sequenced material: peripheral blood. These receptors came from a man aged 50-59 years with acute or convalescent COVID-19.

J is TRBJ2-7 and V is TRBV11-2; 7 bases are shared with TRBD2. V shed 5 bases, J shed 5 bases, and the junction held 15 bases outside the gene matches. Germline CDR1 is SGHAT and CDR2 is FQNNGV. CDR3 length: 16 amino acids. In DNA, the CDR3 is TGTGCCAGCAGCCCCCTGCGGGAGCCACTGAGGGACGAGCAGTACTTC. This codes for CASSPLREPLRDEQYF. Drawing the rest from reference TRBV11-2 and TRBJ2-7, the complete variable domain is EAGVAQSPRYKIIEKRQSVAFWCNPISGHATLYWYQQILGQGPKLLIQFQNNGVVDDSQLPKDRFSAERLKGVDSTLKIQPAKLEDSAVYLCASSPLREPLRDEQYFGPGTRLTVT.

The J gene is TRBJ2-5, the V gene TRBV12-3 or TRBV12-4; no firm D call. This CDR3 has 13 amino acids. V gave up 3 bases and J gave up 6 bases, with 11 bases separating them. DNA of the CDR3: TGTGCCAGCAGTTTTATTGCCAGTCAGACCCAGTACTTC. Translating it yields CASSFIASQTQYF.

CDR3 protein: CASSVVLNGEQFF. The CDR3 coding sequence is TGTGCCAGCAGCGTAGTACTAAACGGTGAGCAGTTCTTC. The genes are TRBV9 and TRBJ2-1; D is uncertain. Germline V gene lookup returns CDR1 SGDLS and CDR2 YYNGEE. The length of the CDR3 is 13 residues. V was clipped by 0 bases and J by 9 bases, with 10 bases between them.

J is TRBJ1-5 and V is TRBV28; the match to TRBD1 covers 8 bases. Trimming removed 2 bases from V and 13 bases from J; junction bases left unmatched: 10. The CDR3 totals 14 residues. Germline V gene data show CDR1 as MDHEN and CDR2 as SYDVKM. In DNA, the CDR3 is TGTGCCAGCAGTTTACCTATCGGACAGGGACGGCAGCATTTT. This codes for CASSLPIGQGRQHF.

This sequence joins TRBV4-3 and TRBJ1-6, with D possibly TRBD1 on 5 matching bases. This CDR3 region has 14 residues. Between the trimmed V and J ends, which lost 4 bases and 7 bases, there was a span of 11 bases. Germline loops: CDR1 LGHNA, CDR2 YSLEER. The CDR3 reads CASSPTERNSPLHF. Here the CDR3 DNA reads TGCGCCAGCAGCCCGACAGAAAGAAATTCACCCCTCCACTTT.

The genes are TRBV24-1 and TRBJ2-1; D not resolved. CDR1 KGHDR and CDR2 SFDVKD come from the germline V gene. V was shortened by 4 bases and J by 7 bases, with 10 bases between the two germline ends. The CDR3 loop spans 13 amino acids. CDR3 loop: CATSDSGRNEQFF. CDR3 DNA sequence: TGTGCCACCAGTGACTCCGGTAGAAATGAGCAGTTCTTC.

The rearrangement links TRBV19 to TRBJ1-4; 9 positions match TRBD1. From germline, CDR1 is LNHDA and CDR2 SQIVND (reference sequence). The length of the CDR3 is 13 residues. With 9 bases clipped from V and 7 bases from J, the junction kept 6 bases outside the gene matches. For the CDR3, the DNA is TGTGCCAGCCGGGACAGGGCGACTGAAAAACTGTTTTTT. Translation gives CASRDRATEKLFF.

V gene TRBV7-2 combines with J gene TRBJ1-2; D is undetermined. This CDR3 has 14 amino acids. With 3 bases removed from V and 4 bases from J, the gap between germline ends came to 12 bases. Germline loops: CDR1 SGHTA, CDR2 FQGNSA. The CDR3 DNA reads TGTGCCAGCAGCTTGGCGGGGTTCCGCTATGGCTACACCTTC. It yields the protein CASSLAGFRYGYTF.